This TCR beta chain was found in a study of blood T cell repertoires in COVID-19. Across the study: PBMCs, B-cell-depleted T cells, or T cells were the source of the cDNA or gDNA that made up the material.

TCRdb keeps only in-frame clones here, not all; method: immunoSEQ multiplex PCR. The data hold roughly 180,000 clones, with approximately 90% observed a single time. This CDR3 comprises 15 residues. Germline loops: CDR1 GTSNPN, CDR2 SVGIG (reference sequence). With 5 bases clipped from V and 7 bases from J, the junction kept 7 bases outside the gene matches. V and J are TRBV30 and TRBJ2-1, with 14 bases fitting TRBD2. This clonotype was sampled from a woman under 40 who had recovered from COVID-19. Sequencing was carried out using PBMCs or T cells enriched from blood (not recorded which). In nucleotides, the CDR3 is TGTGCCTGGGGGGGACTAGCGGGAGCGAGAAATGAGCAGTTCTTC. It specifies CAWGGLAGARNEQFF.